The 6 T cell receptor beta chains below were found in one sample sequenced in a study of T cells after yellow fever vaccination. MiXCR, run by TCRdb on the 5' RACE reads, gives a single entry per CDR3 protein. The data show over 300,000 distinct CDR3 sequences, around 6.8% seen once. Here the sequenced sample was PBMCs, taken roughly seven weeks after the first yellow fever vaccination. The source is a man between 18 and 35 years old who received the YFV17D yellow fever vaccine.

This clonotype was observed a few times. The chain is built from TRBV6-1 and TRBJ2-1; 9 nucleotides line up with TRBD1. The CDR3 sequence is 14 residues long. Germline V gene lookup returns CDR1 MNHNS and CDR2 SASEGT. After removal of 4 bases from V and 6 bases from J, the junction contained 4 bases not matched to a gene. CDR3 region: CASSGDRDRNEQFF. In DNA form, the CDR3 reads TGTGCCAGCAGTGGGGACAGGGATCGCAATGAGCAGTTCTTC.

The chain employs TRBV29-1 and TRBJ1-2; D perhaps matches TRBD1 (6 bases). V lost 4 bases to trimming and J lost 6 bases, with 18 bases between them. This CDR3 region has 14 residues. Per the germline V gene, CDR1 is SQVTM and CDR2 is ANQGSEA. CDR3 DNA: TGCAGCGTTGTGAACAGGGCGGCAGGGGATGGCTACACCTTC. Translation gives CSVVNRAAGDGYTF. Complete variable domain (other parts from reference TRBV29-1 and TRBJ1-2): SAVISQKPSRDICQRGTSLTIQCQVDSQVTMMFWYRQQPGQSLTLIATANQGSEATYESGFVIDKFPISRPNLTFSTLTVSNMSPEDSSIYLCSVVNRAAGDGYTFGSGTRLTVV.

The CDR3 here is CASSSTVEAFF. CDR3 nucleotide sequence: TGTGCCAGCAGTAGTACGGTGGAAGCTTTCTTT. V gene TRBV12-3 or TRBV12-4 combines with J gene TRBJ1-1; D unclear. Trimming stripped 5 bases from V and 8 bases from J, with 9 bases between. There are 11 residues in the CDR3.

This clonotype was detected ten times or more. The CDR3 is CASSQDPLIAGNEQFF. DNA of the CDR3: TGCGCCAGCAGCCAAGATCCCCTAATCGCTGGGAATGAGCAGTTCTTC. The chain recombines TRBV4-3 with TRBJ2-1, with D unclear. Trimming took 0 bases from V and 7 from J, leaving 16 bases between them. Germline V CDR1 and CDR2: LGHNA, YSLEER. This CDR3 contains 16 residues.

This clonotype has just a few counts. The CDR3 reads CATHEASSTDTQYF. The CDR3 DNA follows: TGTGCCACTCATGAAGCCTCGTCCACAGATACGCAGTATTTT. The J gene is TRBJ2-3, the V gene TRBV18; no clear D. CDR1 is KGHSH, CDR2 LQKENI, per germline. V was trimmed by 10 bases and J by 2 bases, leaving 16 bases between them. CDR3 length: 14 residues.

The chain uses TRBV9 and TRBJ1-2, with D possibly TRBD1 on 6 matching bases. V lost 5 bases and J lost 6, with 14 bases in between. There are 13 residues in the CDR3. Per the germline V gene, CDR1 is SGDLS and CDR2 is YYNGEE. The CDR3: CASRPDSQNGYTF. The CDR3 DNA reads as TGTGCCAGCAGACCGGACAGTCAAAATGGCTACACCTTC.